These T cell receptor beta chains were read from a single sample in a study of cytotoxic CD8 clonotypes in ibrutinib-treated CLL. Here immunoSEQ multiplex PCR was the method, and the copy in TCRdb shows in-frame clones only, minus some. The sample consists of tens of thousands of clones, roughly two thirds of them appearing once. Sequencing used PBMCs, obtained after 12 months of ibrutinib treatment. The receptors stem from a human donor with chronic lymphocytic leukemia. The CDR3 runs from the conserved cysteine through the conserved F or W. The D gene is left open where the match is weak. Clone size, where shown, is once, few, many, or a class for clones that have expanded.

v_gene,abundance,d_gene,j_gene,CDR3nt,CDR3aa
TRBV18,-,TRBD1,TRBJ2-3,TGTGCCAGCTCACCACAACCGGTGGGACAGGGGGCGACAGATACGCAGTATTTT,CASSPQPVGQGATDTQYF
TRBV7-6,-,-,TRBJ2-2,TGTGCCAGCAGCTTAGGGCCCCCCCTAGCCACGGGGGAGCTGTTTTTT,CASSLGPPLATGELFF
TRBV5-1,-,-,TRBJ2-5,TGCGCCAGCAGCTTGTATGGGGAAGAGACCCAGTACTTC,CASSLYGEETQYF
TRBV28,-,TRBD1,TRBJ1-5,TGTGCCAGCAGTCCATCGACAGGGTTTAGCAATCAGCCCCAGCATTTT,CASSPSTGFSNQPQHF
TRBV7-9,few,TRBD1,TRBJ1-1,TGTGCCAGCAGTTTCAGGGGGAAGGCTTTCTTT,CASSFRGKAFF
TRBV14,-,TRBD1,TRBJ1-2,TGTGCCAGCAGCCCACATATCAGGGGGCGCATCTATGGCTACACCTTC,CASSPHIRGRIYGYTF
TRBV5-4,medium-sized,TRBD2,TRBJ2-2,TGTGCCAGCAGGAATCTAGCGGGGGCCGGGGAGCTGTTTTTT,CASRNLAGAGELFF
TRBV5-4,-,-,TRBJ1-1,TGTGCCAGCAGCTTGGGTATGGGGTCCACTGAAGCTTTCTTT,CASSLGMGSTEAFF
TRBV4-2,-,-,TRBJ2-7,TGTGCCAGCAGCCAAGATTTGGTAGACCCAGAAGAGCAGTACTTC,CASSQDLVDPEEQYF
TRBV5-1,-,-,TRBJ2-1,TGCGCCAGCAGCTCCGCCGGGCAGGGACCCTACAATGAGCAGTTCTTC,CASSSAGQGPYNEQFF
TRBV6-5,once,-,TRBJ2-7,TGTGCCAGCAGTTTACAGGGTGGTAACTACGAGCAGTACTTC,CASSLQGGNYEQYF
TRBV10-1,-,TRBD1,TRBJ2-7,TGCGCCAGGATCCACAGGGGTTTCTACGAGCAGTACTTC,CARIHRGFYEQYF
TRBV2,-,TRBD2,TRBJ2-5,TGTGCCAGCAGCCCCGGGACTAGCGGGGGGGGGCAAGAGACCCAGTACTTC,CASSPGTSGGGQETQYF
TRBV25-1,-,-,TRBJ2-5,TGTGCCAGCATTCGTTCGGGAGCTATAGGGGGACAAGAGACCCAGTACTTC,CASIRSGAIGGQETQYF
TRBV11-2,-,-,TRBJ1-2,TGTGCCAGCAGCCCTTCTGGCTACACCTTC,CASSPSGYTF
TRBV15,-,-,TRBJ1-3,TGTGCCACCAGCAGCTTGAGCAGTGGAAACACCATATATTTT,CATSSLSSGNTIYF
TRBV23-1,few,TRBD2,TRBJ2-7,TGCGCCAGCACGGGGGGTAACTACGAGCAGTACTTC,CASTGGNYEQYF
TRBV4-3,-,-,TRBJ2-2,TGCGCCAGCAGCCAATCGACAACAGACACCGGGGAGCTGTTTTTT,CASSQSTTDTGELFF
TRBV2,once,-,TRBJ1-6,TGTGCCAGCAGCCTAGCGGGACCTTATAATTCACCCCTCCACTTT,CASSLAGPYNSPLHF
TRBV9,-,TRBD1,TRBJ1-3,TGTGCCAGCAGCGAGGGAACAGGGGGCGCGGGAAACACCATATATTTT,CASSEGTGGAGNTIYF
TRBV10-3,-,TRBD2,TRBJ2-3,TGTGCCATCTTAGCGGGGGAGCCCACAGATACGCAGTATTTT,CAILAGEPTDTQYF
TRBV30,-,-,TRBJ2-3,TGTGCCGGACGACAGAGAACTAGCACAGATACGCAGTATTTT,CAGRQRTSTDTQYF
TRBV5-4,few,-,TRBJ2-2,TGTGCCAGCAGCTCCGCTTCGAACACCGGGGAGCTGTTTTTT,CASSSASNTGELFF
TRBV4-3,-,-,TRBJ2-5,TGCGCCAGCAGCCAAGATGGGACTCTCGGGACCCAGTACTTC,CASSQDGTLGTQYF
TRBV5-6,-,TRBD2,TRBJ2-3,TGTGCCAGCAGCTATACGGGGGGGATCACAGATACGCAGTATTTT,CASSYTGGITDTQYF
TRBV9,-,-,TRBJ2-4,TGTGCCAGCAGCGTAGGAGGACCTTTAAACATTCAGTACTTC,CASSVGGPLNIQYF
TRBV28,-,-,TRBJ1-3,TGTGCCAGCAGTTTATCCGGGAACCTCCCCCCTCGGTATTTT,CASSLSGNLPPRYF
TRBV9,-,-,TRBJ1-4,TGTGCCAGCAGCGCCGCCCCGACTAATGAAAAACTGTTTTTT,CASSAAPTNEKLFF
TRBV4-2,-,TRBD2,TRBJ2-5,TGTGCCAGCAGTTCTAGCGGGGGGCAAGAGACCCAGTACTTC,CASSSSGGQETQYF
TRBV18,-,TRBD1,TRBJ2-2,TGTGCCAGCTCACCACCCCTGACAGGGGGCGGCGGGGAGCTGTTTTTT,CASSPPLTGGGGELFF
TRBV6-6,-,-,TRBJ1-4,TGTGCCAGCAGTTACTCGAGGGGAACCTATGAAAAACTGTTTTTT,CASSYSRGTYEKLFF
TRBV14,few,-,TRBJ2-7,TGTGCCAGCAGCCAAGTTGCTAGTTCTGAGCAGTACTTC,CASSQVASSEQYF
TRBV28,-,-,TRBJ1-2,TGTGCCAGCAGTTCCTCGGGACGTAGCTATGGCTACACCTTC,CASSSSGRSYGYTF
TRBV7-9,-,TRBD1,TRBJ2-7,TGTGCCAGCAGCTTAGCGCGGACAGGGGGCTACGAGCAGTACTTC,CASSLARTGGYEQYF
TRBV11-2,-,-,TRBJ2-6,TGTGCCAGCAGCGGTCGAGGACAGCGAAAAAGCTCTGGGGCCAACGTCCTGACTTTC,CASSGRGQRKSSGANVLTF
TRBV7-9,-,-,TRBJ2-1,TGTGCCAGCAGCTTAAGGAACGTCGAGGGCTTCTACAATGAGCAGTTCTTC,CASSLRNVEGFYNEQFF
TRBV5-4,-,-,TRBJ2-3,TGTGCCAGCAGCTCCGGACAGACCTTAGACACAGATACGCAGTATTTT,CASSSGQTLDTDTQYF
TRBV2,few,-,TRBJ1-1,TGTGCCGGAGCACAGACCATGAACACTGAAGCTTTCTTT,CAGAQTMNTEAFF
TRBV10-3,once,-,TRBJ2-4,TGTGCCATCAGTGACACCGGGGGCCCCCCGGGGTACTTC,CAISDTGGPPGYF
TRBV4-3,-,TRBD2,TRBJ2-2,TGCGCCAGCAGCCACATTCTCCTAGCGGGCGCGAACACCGGGGAGCTGTTTTTT,CASSHILLAGANTGELFF
TRBV4-3,few,TRBD1,TRBJ1-1,TGCGCCAGCAGCCAAGGACGGGACAGGGGGCGAGCTTTCTTT,CASSQGRDRGRAFF
TRBV6-6,-,-,TRBJ1-5,TGTGCCAGCAGTTACTCGGGGTTGAGGCAGCCCCAGCATTTT,CASSYSGLRQPQHF
TRBV2,-,TRBD1,TRBJ2-7,TGTGCCAGCAGCCGGGACAGGCCTCCCTTAGAGCAGTACTTC,CASSRDRPPLEQYF
TRBV2,-,-,TRBJ1-5,TGTGCCAGCAGTGTGGGCCTTTTGGGAGGGGGTCAGCCCCAGCATTTT,CASSVGLLGGGQPQHF
TRBV7-2,once,-,TRBJ2-3,TGTGCCAGCAGCTTAGTTTTCGCAGATACGCAGTATTTT,CASSLVFADTQYF
TRBV28,few,-,TRBJ1-4,TGTGCCAGCGGTACAGGGGAAAAACTGTTTTTT,CASGTGEKLFF
TRBV4-3,few,-,TRBJ2-3,TGCGCCAGCAGCCAAGGTGCATTGACACCAGATACGCAGTATTTT,CASSQGALTPDTQYF
TRBV19,-,-,TRBJ1-1,TGTGCCAGTAGTCGAAGACCCGGGGTCATGAACACTGAAGCTTTCTTT,CASSRRPGVMNTEAFF
TRBV4-3,few,-,TRBJ1-2,TGCGCCAGCAGCCAGGACACCCGGGACTATGGCTACACCTTC,CASSQDTRDYGYTF